Below, 14 T cell receptor beta chains from the same sample are listed, as sequenced in a study of beta chain features in type 1 diabetes. All of the isolated RNA was reverse transcribed, so expressed TCRB transcripts were sequenced. Here immunoSEQ multiplex PCR was the method, and the copy in TCRdb shows in-frame clones only, minus some. In the table there are a few hundred thousand clones, about 13% of which are singletons. Points from the study as a whole: All four CD4+ subsets from Type 1 diabetes patients carried moderately but significantly shorter TCRB CDR3s.

Their antigen targets remain unknown. The sequencing sample was made of naive CD4+ T cells from blood. These receptor sequences come from a woman aged 18-29 years with type 1 diabetes.

The chain combines TRBV7-2 with TRBJ2-2; 8 positions match TRBD2. The junction had 5 bases not matched to a gene; V was cut back by 5 bases and J by 3 bases. Germline CDR1 and CDR2: SGHTA and FQGNSA. The CDR3 covers 15 residues. The CDR3 reads CASSLSGSDTGELFF. In nucleotides, the CDR3 is TGTGCCAGCAGCCTAAGCGGGAGTGACACCGGGGAGCTGTTTTTT.

This clone was seen a handful of times. The chain links TRBV27 to TRBJ2-5; D perhaps matches TRBD2 (6 bases). CDR1 and CDR2 from the germline V gene are MNHEY and SMNVEV (reference sequence). CDR3 length equals 16 residues. Between the trimmed V and J ends, which lost 3 bases and 4 bases, there was a span of 18 bases. The CDR3 loop reads CASSFWYTMGGETQYF. The CDR3 nucleotides are TGTGCCAGCAGTTTTTGGTACACAATGGGGGGAGAGACCCAGTACTTC.

This clone occurred a few times. V gene TRBV19 combines with J gene TRBJ2-7; 11 positions agree with TRBD1. The germline V gene encodes CDR1 LNHDA and CDR2 SQIVND (reference sequence). The CDR3 length is 16 residues. The ends lost 3 bases at V and 1 base at J; junction bases unmatched: 5. The CDR3 DNA reads TGTGCCAGTAGTATCTCCGGGACAGGGGGGTCCTACGAGCAGTACTTC. This gives the protein CASSISGTGGSYEQYF.

The chain is built from TRBV19 and TRBJ2-5; maybe TRBD2 (7 bases). This CDR3 is built from 14 residues. V was cut by 3 bases and J by 6 bases, with 14 bases left in between. The germline V gene has CDR1 LNHDA and CDR2 SQIVND (reference sequence). The CDR3 reads CASSMGGRGQTQYF. For the CDR3, the DNA is TGTGCCAGTAGTATGGGGGGGCGCGGACAGACCCAGTACTTC.

CDR3 sequence (DNA): TGCGCCAGCAGCTTGTTGACTAGCGGGACATACCAAGAGACCCAGTACTTC. It encodes CASSLLTSGTYQETQYF. The chain employs TRBV5-1 and TRBJ2-5; 11 positions match TRBD2. Germline V gives CDR1 SGHRS, CDR2 YFSETQ. J lost 0 bases, V lost 1 base, and 5 bases had no gene match. CDR3 length: 17 residues.

The chain has TRBV30 and TRBJ2-2; 8 nucleotides align to TRBD1. This CDR3 is 13 amino acids long. Germline V gene lookup returns CDR1 GTSNPN and CDR2 SVGIG (reference sequence). V lost 8 bases and J lost 5; bases outside the gene matches: 7. The CDR3 is CAGQGGWTGELFF. The CDR3 nucleotides read TGTGCCGGACAGGGAGGTTGGACCGGGGAGCTGTTTTTT.

The chain uses TRBV19 and TRBJ2-1; TRBD2 might be the D (7 bases). Per the germline V gene, CDR1 is LNHDA and CDR2 is SQIVND (reference sequence). This CDR3 comprises 18 residues. The V gene lost 3 bases and the J gene lost 0 bases, with 18 bases spanning the gap. CDR3 sequence reads: CASSISRTRGISYNEQFF. The CDR3 bases are TGTGCCAGTAGTATTTCGAGGACTAGGGGGATCTCCTACAATGAGCAGTTCTTC.

In its sample, this clone was seen a few times. CDR3 loop: CASTSPTDIQYF. DNA of the CDR3: TGTGCCAGCACCTCACCCACGGACATTCAGTACTTC. The chain carries TRBV7-2 and TRBJ2-4, with unresolved D. There are 12 residues in the CDR3. Germline CDR1 and CDR2: SGHTA and FQGNSA. V lost 7 bases, J lost 8 bases, and 12 bases lay in between.

This clone was observed a few times. This chain connects TRBV7-9 to TRBJ2-4; TRBD2 might be the D (6 bases). There are 16 residues in the CDR3. Germline-derived CDR1 and CDR2 are SEHNR and FQNEAQ (reference sequence). The V and J ends lost 3 bases and 7 bases respectively, with 19 bases between them. DNA for the CDR3: TGTGCCAGCAGCTTCCTACTAGCCCCCATCTGGAACATTCAGTACTTC. Translated, it gives CASSFLLAPIWNIQYF.

In its sample, this clone was seen a few times. This chain joins TRBV5-6 and TRBJ2-7; 9 positions agree with TRBD2. V shed 0 bases, J shed 5 bases, and the junction held 6 bases outside the gene matches. The CDR3 is 15 residues long. Germline CDR1 reads SGHDT; CDR2 reads YYEEEE. DNA of the CDR3: TGTGCCAGCAGCTTGGGTCCTAGCGGGACTAACGAGCAGTACTTC. Protein sequence: CASSLGPSGTNEQYF.

V is TRBV18 and J is TRBJ2-3; 12 nucleotides align to TRBD1. V lost 0 bases, J lost 1 base, and 2 bases stayed unmatched. The CDR3 spans 17 residues. CDR1 and CDR2 (germline): KGHSH, LQKENI. The CDR3 nucleotides are TGTGCCAGCTCACCACCGGGACAGGGGGCCGGCACAGATACGCAGTATTTT. It translates to CASSPPGQGAGTDTQYF.

This clone was seen only a few times. CDR3 amino acids: CSVAGLAGDDEQFF. DNA of the CDR3: TGCAGCGTTGCCGGACTAGCGGGAGACGATGAGCAGTTCTTC. The chain couples TRBV29-1 to TRBJ2-1; 13 bases fit TRBD2. The CDR3 sequence is 14 residues long. Looked up from germline, CDR1 is SQVTM and CDR2 is ANQGSEA. After removal of 4 bases from V and 8 bases from J, the junction contained 5 bases not matched to a gene.

This clone was observed a handful of times. The gene calls are TRBV15 and TRBJ1-2, with TRBD1 as a possible D gene (5 bases). Looked up from germline, CDR1 is LNHNV and CDR2 is YYDKDF (reference sequence). V lost 1 base and J lost 2, with 8 bases in between. The length of the CDR3 is 14 residues. CDR3 protein: CATSRAQGNYGYTF. The CDR3 DNA reads as TGTGCCACCAGCAGAGCCCAGGGCAACTATGGCTACACCTTC.

This clone was found a few times. This chain connects TRBV5-1 to TRBJ2-1, with TRBD2 identical over 9 bases. The germline V gene has CDR1 SGHRS and CDR2 YFSETQ. The CDR3 length is 14 residues. Unmatched junction bases numbered 4, after V lost 4 bases and J lost 5 bases. CDR3 protein: CASSPRLADNEQFF. CDR3 bases: TGCGCCAGCAGCCCAAGACTAGCGGACAATGAGCAGTTCTTC.